This paragraph covers one T cell receptor beta chain sequence. This table comes from immunoSEQ multiplex PCR, and its TCRdb copy is limited to in-frame clones, with some not included. The repertoire holds 20,000 to 25,000 clones, with approximately 90% as singletons. This entry comes from a study of preoperative IRX-2 immunotherapy in early breast cancer. The CDR3 has 15 amino acids. Treatment reported: preoperative locoregional IRX-2 cytokine immunotherapy. Samples came from a phase Ib trial of preoperative locoregional IRX-2 cytokine immunotherapy. The starting material was tumor tissue, obtained after IRX-2 immunotherapy. The chain uses TRBV21-1 and TRBJ1-1. TRBV21-1 is a pseudogene segment. The sequence was obtained from a human donor with breast cancer. Here the CDR3 reads CASSKVPGENTEAFF. CDR3 DNA sequence: TGTGCCAGCAGCAAAGTACCTGGGGAAAACACTGAAGCTTTCTTT.